The 5 T cell receptor beta chains reported below all come from one sample, sequenced in a study of shared clonotypes between healthy human individuals. Assay used: immunoSEQ multiplex PCR; TCRdb lists only in-frame clones, some missing. This repertoire shows some 550,000 clones, more than 95% found once; its top ten account for about 0.057%. The sequenced material came from naive CD4+ T cells sorted from blood. Indicated subset: CD45RA+ positively selected. These receptors all stem from a woman aged 25-40 years in good health.

The rearrangement uses TRBV6-5 and TRBJ1-5; D unclear. V was trimmed by 7 bases and J by 1 base, leaving 11 bases between them. This CDR3 comprises 14 residues. CDR1 and CDR2 from the germline V gene are MNHEY and SVGAGI. The CDR3 region has the DNA TGTGCCAGCACCCGGATTGCGAGCAATCAGCCCCAGCATTTT. The encoded protein is CASTRIASNQPQHF.

This chain links TRBV2 with TRBJ2-3, with unresolved D. The CDR3 totals 14 residues. Trimming removed 7 bases at V and 0 bases at J, with 11 bases between. Germline assignment: CDR1 SNHLY and CDR2 FYNNEI. CDR3 region: CASIRTWSTDTQYF. CDR3 nucleotide sequence: TGTGCCAGCATCCGGACGTGGAGCACAGATACGCAGTATTTT.

The V and J genes are TRBV5-4 and TRBJ2-3; 7 bases align to TRBD2. CDR1 SGHNT and CDR2 YYREEE come from the germline V gene (reference sequence). The CDR3 runs to 14 residues. Trimming removed 2 bases from V and 13 bases from J; junction bases left unmatched: 13. The CDR3, as DNA: TGTGCCAGCAGCTTCCAGACTAGCACTCCACCGGAGTATTTT. Translation: CASSFQTSTPPEYF.

Points on this clone: One end of the junction varies from germline; a read error may be responsible. Distinct nucleotide sequences in the sample also encode this CDR3. The genes are TRBV28 and TRBJ2-7, with D maybe TRBD1 (5 bases). In germline, CDR1 is MDHEN, CDR2 SYDVKM. This CDR3 has 13 residues. Written as DNA, the CDR3 is TGTGCTAGCAGGGCTGGGGCCTCCTACGAGCAGTACTTC. Protein sequence: CASRAGASYEQYF.

The chain employs TRBV28 and TRBJ2-4; D perhaps matches TRBD1 (7 bases). In germline, CDR1 is MDHEN, CDR2 SYDVKM. The V and J ends lost 6 bases and 1 base respectively, with 13 bases between them. The CDR3 covers 15 residues. CDR3 nucleotides: TGTGCCAGCAGGGAGGGGGCAGGGGCCAAAAACATTCAGTACTTC. Amino acids: CASREGAGAKNIQYF. The full variable domain, completed using reference TRBV28 and TRBJ2-4, is DVKVTQSSRYLVKRTGEKVFLECVQDMDHENMFWYRQDPGLGLRLIYFSYDVKMKEKGDIPEGYSVSREKKERFSLILESASTNQTSMYLCASREGAGAKNIQYFGAGTRLSVL.